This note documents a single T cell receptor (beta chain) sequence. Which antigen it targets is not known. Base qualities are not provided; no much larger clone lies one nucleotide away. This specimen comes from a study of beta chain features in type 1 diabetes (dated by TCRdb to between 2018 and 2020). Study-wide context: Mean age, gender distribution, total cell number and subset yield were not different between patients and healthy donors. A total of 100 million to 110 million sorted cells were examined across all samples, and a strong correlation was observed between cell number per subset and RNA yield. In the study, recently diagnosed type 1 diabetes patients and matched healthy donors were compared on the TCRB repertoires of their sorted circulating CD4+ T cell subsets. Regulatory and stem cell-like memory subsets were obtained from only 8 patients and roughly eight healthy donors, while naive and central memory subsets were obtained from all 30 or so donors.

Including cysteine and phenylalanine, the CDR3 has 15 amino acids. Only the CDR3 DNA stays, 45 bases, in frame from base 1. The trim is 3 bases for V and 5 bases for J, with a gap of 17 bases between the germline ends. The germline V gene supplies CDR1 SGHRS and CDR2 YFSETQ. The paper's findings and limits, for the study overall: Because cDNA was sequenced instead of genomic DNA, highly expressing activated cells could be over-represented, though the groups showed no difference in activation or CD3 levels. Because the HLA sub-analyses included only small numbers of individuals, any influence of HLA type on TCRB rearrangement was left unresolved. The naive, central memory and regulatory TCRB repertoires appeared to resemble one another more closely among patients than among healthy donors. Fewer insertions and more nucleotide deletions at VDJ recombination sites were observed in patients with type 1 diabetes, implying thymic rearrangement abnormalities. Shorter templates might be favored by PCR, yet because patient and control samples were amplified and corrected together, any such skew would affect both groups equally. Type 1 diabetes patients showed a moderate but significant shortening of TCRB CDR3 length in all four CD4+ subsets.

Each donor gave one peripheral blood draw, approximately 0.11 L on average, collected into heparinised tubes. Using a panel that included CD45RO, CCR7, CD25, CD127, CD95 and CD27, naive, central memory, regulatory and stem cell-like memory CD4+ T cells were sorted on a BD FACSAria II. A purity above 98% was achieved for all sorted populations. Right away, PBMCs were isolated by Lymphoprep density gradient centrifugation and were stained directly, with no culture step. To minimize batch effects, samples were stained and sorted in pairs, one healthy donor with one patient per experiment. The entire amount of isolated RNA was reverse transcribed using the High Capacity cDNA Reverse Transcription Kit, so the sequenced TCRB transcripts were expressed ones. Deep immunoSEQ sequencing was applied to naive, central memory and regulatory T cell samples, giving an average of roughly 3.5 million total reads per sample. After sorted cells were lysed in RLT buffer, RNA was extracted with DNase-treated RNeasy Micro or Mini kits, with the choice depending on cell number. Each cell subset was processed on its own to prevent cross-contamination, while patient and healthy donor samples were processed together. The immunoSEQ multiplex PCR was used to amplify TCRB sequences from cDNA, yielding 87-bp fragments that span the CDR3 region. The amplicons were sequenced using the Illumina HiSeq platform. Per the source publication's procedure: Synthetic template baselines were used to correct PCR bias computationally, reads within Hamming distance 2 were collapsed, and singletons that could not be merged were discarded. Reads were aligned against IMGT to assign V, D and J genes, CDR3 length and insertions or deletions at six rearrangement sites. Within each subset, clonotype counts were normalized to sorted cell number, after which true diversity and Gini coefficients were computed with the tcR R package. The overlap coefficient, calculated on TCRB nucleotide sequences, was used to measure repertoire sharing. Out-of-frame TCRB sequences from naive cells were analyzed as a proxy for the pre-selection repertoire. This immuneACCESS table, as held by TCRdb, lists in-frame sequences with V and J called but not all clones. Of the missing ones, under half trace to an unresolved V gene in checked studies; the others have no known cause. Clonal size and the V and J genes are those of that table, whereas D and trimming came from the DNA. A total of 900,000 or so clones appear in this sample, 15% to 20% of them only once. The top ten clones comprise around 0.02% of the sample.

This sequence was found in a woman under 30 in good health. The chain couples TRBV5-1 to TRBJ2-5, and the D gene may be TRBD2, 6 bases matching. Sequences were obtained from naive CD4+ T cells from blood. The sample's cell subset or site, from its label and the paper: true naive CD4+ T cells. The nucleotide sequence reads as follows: TGCGCCAGCAGCTGGGGGACTCAATCCGGGGAGACCCAGTACTTC. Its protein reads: CASSWGTQSGETQYF. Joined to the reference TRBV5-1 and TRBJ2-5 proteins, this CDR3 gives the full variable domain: KAGVTQTPRYLIKTRGQQVTLSCSPISGHRSVSWYQQTPGQGLQFLFEYFSETQRNKGNFPGRFSGRQFSNSRSEMNVSTLELGDSALYLCASSWGTQSGETQYFGPGTRLLVL.